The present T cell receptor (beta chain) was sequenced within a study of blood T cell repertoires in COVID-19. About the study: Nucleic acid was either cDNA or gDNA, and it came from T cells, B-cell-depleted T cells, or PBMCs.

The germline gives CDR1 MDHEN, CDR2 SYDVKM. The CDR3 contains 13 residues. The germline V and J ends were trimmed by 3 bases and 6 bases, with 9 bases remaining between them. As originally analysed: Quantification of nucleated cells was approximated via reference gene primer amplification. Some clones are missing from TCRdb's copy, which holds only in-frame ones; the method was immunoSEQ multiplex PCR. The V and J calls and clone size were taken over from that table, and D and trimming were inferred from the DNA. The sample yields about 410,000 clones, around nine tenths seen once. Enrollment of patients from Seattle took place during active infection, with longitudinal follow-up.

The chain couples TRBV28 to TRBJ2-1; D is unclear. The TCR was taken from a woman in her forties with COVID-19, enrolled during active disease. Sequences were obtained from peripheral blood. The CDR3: CASSLNSFNEQFF. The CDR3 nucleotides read TGTGCCAGCAGTTTGAACAGTTTCAATGAGCAGTTCTTC.